These 32 T cell receptor beta chains were sequenced from one sample in a study of blood T cell repertoires in COVID-19. Repertoires were generated with immunoSEQ multiplex PCR, while TCRdb's copy carries only in-frame clones and drops some. Of 300,000 to 400,000 clones listed, 80% to 90% were seen once; the top ten hold around 4.4%. Sequenced sample: PBMCs or T cells enriched from blood (not recorded which). The receptors here all came from a woman aged 40-49 years with acute COVID-19.

This clone has only one observation. The V and J genes are TRBV28 and TRBJ1-5; a weak D match, TRBD1 (5 bases). Trimming cost V 7 bases and J 7 bases, with 17 bases left between them. This CDR3 is 14 amino acids long. Per germline, CDR1 MDHEN and CDR2 SYDVKM. CDR3 in DNA: TGTGCCAGCAAGGACCCAGGGTTATGGCAGCCCCAGCATTTT. This translates into CASKDPGLWQPQHF. The entire variable domain, with the rest obtained from reference TRBV28 and TRBJ1-5, is as follows: DVKVTQSSRYLVKRTGEKVFLECVQDMDHENMFWYRQDPGLGLRLIYFSYDVKMKEKGDIPEGYSVSREKKERFSLILESASTNQTSMYLCASKDPGLWQPQHFGDGTRLSIL.

This chain links TRBV27 with TRBJ1-4; possible D gene TRBD1, 5 bases. Trimming shortened V by 5 bases and J by 8 bases, and 21 bases separated the two germline ends. The CDR3 spans 16 residues. Germline V gene lookup returns CDR1 MNHEY and CDR2 SMNVEV (reference sequence). CDR3 sequence (DNA): TGTGCCAGCAGTCGTCAAGTGGGGCAGGGAAACGAAAAACTGTTTTTT. Its protein is CASSRQVGQGNEKLFF.

This sequence joins TRBV12-5 and TRBJ1-5; 8 bases align to TRBD1. The CDR3 is made up of 15 amino acids. J lost 4 bases, V lost 6 bases, and 8 bases had no gene match. The germline gives CDR1 LGHNT, CDR2 FRNRAP. The CDR3 bases are TGTGCTAGTGGACCCAGGGGGCAGGGGAATCAGCCCCAGCATTTT. The encoded protein is CASGPRGQGNQPQHF.

This clone was seen only a few times. The V call is TRBV7-3, the J call TRBJ2-2, with a weak D call TRBD2 (6 bases). CDR3 length equals 14 residues. Germline CDR1 SGHTA, CDR2 FQGTGA. Trimming removed 4 bases from V and 4 bases from J, with 10 bases in between. CDR3 nucleotide sequence: TGTGCCAGCAGCTCACTAGCCTCCACCGGGGAGCTGTTTTTT. Amino acid sequence: CASSSLASTGELFF.

V usage is TRBV11-2 and J usage is TRBJ2-2; 7 bases match TRBD1. With V trimmed by 2 bases and J by 6 bases, 12 bases remained unmatched. This CDR3 spans 17 amino acids. Germline CDR1 is SGHAT and CDR2 is FQNNGV. This chain's CDR3 is CASSLFIDRALAGELFF. The DNA for the CDR3 is TGTGCCAGCAGCTTATTTATAGACAGGGCTTTGGCCGGGGAGCTGTTTTTT.

In its sample, this clone was seen once. V is TRBV6-1 and J is TRBJ1-2, with TRBD1 matching 8 bases. Germline V lookup: CDR1 MNHNS, CDR2 SASEGT. CDR3 size: 13 residues. Germline trimming cut 3 bases from V and 5 bases from J; bases unmatched to any gene: 2. In DNA, the CDR3 is TGTGCCAGCAGTGATCGACAGGGGTATGGCTACACCTTC. This sequence encodes CASSDRQGYGYTF.

The chain couples TRBV15 to TRBJ2-5; D gene unclear. The ends were cut back, 0 bases at V and 2 bases at J, with 7 bases in the middle. From germline, CDR1 is LNHNV and CDR2 YYDKDF (reference sequence). The CDR3 extends over 14 amino acids. The CDR3 DNA reads as TGTGCCACCAGCAGAGACTTAATACAAGAGACCCAGTACTTC. Encoded protein: CATSRDLIQETQYF. Together with reference TRBV15 and TRBJ2-5, the CDR3 gives the full variable domain: DAMVIQNPRYQVTQFGKPVTLSCSQTLNHNVMYWYQQKSSQAPKLLFHYYDKDFNNEADTPDNFQSRRPNTSFCFLDIRSPGLGDTAMYLCATSRDLIQETQYFGPGTRLLVL.

The chain recombines TRBV19 with TRBJ1-5; weak D call: TRBD1 (6 bases). V lost 0 bases to trimming and J lost 6 bases, with 6 bases between them. CDR1 LNHDA and CDR2 SQIVND come from the germline V gene (reference sequence). This CDR3 is built from 13 residues. CDR3 nucleotides: TGTGCCAGTAGTATAGAGGGGGCTCAGCCCCAGCATTTT. Translated, it gives CASSIEGAQPQHF.

V and J are TRBV7-9 and TRBJ2-7; 10 bases map to TRBD2. V lost 2 bases, J lost 2 bases, and 9 bases stayed unmatched. The CDR3 length is 17 residues. Germline assignment: CDR1 SEHNR and CDR2 FQNEAQ (reference sequence). The CDR3 DNA is TGTGCCAGCAGCTTACGTGGGCAAGCGGGAGGGACCTACGAGCAGTACTTC. Amino acids: CASSLRGQAGGTYEQYF.

This chain links TRBV5-1 with TRBJ2-7; 7 bases match TRBD2. V lost 5 bases and J lost 0; bases outside the gene matches: 11. This CDR3 is 16 amino acids long. Looked up from germline, CDR1 is SGHRS and CDR2 is YFSETQ. As DNA, the CDR3 is TGCGCCAGCAGACTCGCCCTAGCGGAAAGCTCCTACGAGCAGTACTTC. It codes for CASRLALAESSYEQYF.

Written as DNA, the CDR3 is TGTGCCAGCAGTTCCGACACTGCTGGAAACACCATATATTTT. Its translation is CASSSDTAGNTIYF. V and J are TRBV28 and TRBJ1-3; the D is unclear. This CDR3 has 14 amino acids. The V gene's germline CDR1 is MDHEN and CDR2 SYDVKM. V lost 4 bases to trimming and J lost 2 bases, with 9 bases between them.

V usage is TRBV4-3 and J usage is TRBJ2-1, with 8 bases lining up with TRBD2. The CDR3 length is 15 residues. The V segment lost 0 bases and the J segment 10 bases; nucleotides outside the gene matches: 8. The germline gives CDR1 LGHNA, CDR2 YSLEER. In DNA, the CDR3 is TGCGCCAGCAGCCAAGAAAGTGGGACTAGTATGGAGCAGTTCTTC. This encodes CASSQESGTSMEQFF.

This rearrangement joins TRBV7-3 to TRBJ2-1; 7 bases are shared with TRBD1. J lost 6 bases, V lost 6 bases, and 8 bases had no gene match. The CDR3 spans 14 residues. Looked up from germline, CDR1 is SGHTA and CDR2 is FQGTGA. The CDR3 DNA follows: TGTGCCAGCAGTTTCGAACAGGGGCCCAATGAGCAGTTCTTC. Encoded protein: CASSFEQGPNEQFF.

The chain recombines TRBV4-2 with TRBJ2-1, with 10 bases fitting TRBD1. Germline CDR1 is LGHNA and CDR2 is YNFKEQ. The CDR3 spans 16 residues. With 4 bases clipped from V and 1 base from J, the junction kept 4 bases outside the gene matches. The CDR3 region is CASSRDRGGSYNEQFF. CDR3 bases: TGTGCCAGCAGCCGGGACAGGGGAGGGTCCTACAATGAGCAGTTCTTC.

V is TRBV5-1 and J is TRBJ1-1, with TRBD1 as a possible D gene (5 bases). Germline V CDR1 and CDR2: SGHRS, YFSETQ. CDR3 length: 13 residues. With 0 bases removed from V and 6 bases from J, the gap between germline ends came to 9 bases. For the CDR3, the DNA is TGCGCCAGCAGCTTGGAATGGGGGGCTGAAGCTTTCTTT. Translated: CASSLEWGAEAFF. Based on the CDR3 plus reference TRBV5-1 and TRBJ1-1, the full variable domain is KAGVTQTPRYLIKTRGQQVTLSCSPISGHRSVSWYQQTPGQGLQFLFEYFSETQRNKGNFPGRFSGRQFSNSRSEMNVSTLELGDSALYLCASSLEWGAEAFFGQGTRLTVV.

This chain joins TRBV11-2 and TRBJ1-6; D call uncertain. Germline assignment: CDR1 SGHAT and CDR2 FQNNGV. The ends were cut back, 3 bases at V and 5 bases at J, with 11 bases in the middle. This CDR3 is built from 15 residues. The CDR3 DNA sequence: TGTGCCAGCAGCTTTTCACAGACTAATAATTCACCCCTCCACTTT. Its translation is CASSFSQTNNSPLHF.

The chain couples TRBV19 to TRBJ2-3, with TRBD2 identical over 13 bases. CDR3 length: 18 amino acids. J gave up 0 bases and V 6 bases, and 9 bases lay outside the gene matches. Germline V gene lookup returns CDR1 LNHDA and CDR2 SQIVND (reference sequence). The CDR3 here is CASSRTSGGITSTDTQYF. As DNA, the CDR3 is TGTGCCAGTAGCCGGACTAGCGGGGGAATCACTAGCACAGATACGCAGTATTTT.

The chain is built from TRBV7-2 and TRBJ1-4, with D possibly matching TRBD1 (6 bases). Trimming took off 5 bases at V and 4 bases at J, with 8 bases between the two ends. Germline assignment: CDR1 SGHTA and CDR2 FQGNSA. This CDR3 has 13 amino acids. The CDR3 loop reads CASSQQGNEKLFF. The CDR3 bases are TGTGCCAGCAGCCAACAGGGTAATGAAAAACTGTTTTTT.

The chain is built from TRBV7-9 and TRBJ1-1; D not resolved. The CDR3 loop spans 13 amino acids. Germline values: CDR1 SEHNR, CDR2 FQNEAQ (reference sequence). Trimming removed 2 bases from V and 4 bases from J, with 8 bases in between. CDR3 nucleotide sequence: TGTGCCAGCAGCTTACGCGTAGCCACTGAAGCTTTCTTT. This encodes CASSLRVATEAFF.

The chain uses TRBV6-1 and TRBJ1-5, with D tentatively TRBD1 (6 bases). The germline V gene encodes CDR1 MNHNS and CDR2 SASEGT. The germline V and J ends were trimmed by 1 base and 6 bases, with 13 bases remaining between them. The CDR3 sequence is 15 residues long. This chain's CDR3 is CASSEDRVGFQPQHF. The DNA for the CDR3 is TGTGCCAGCAGTGAAGACAGGGTTGGTTTTCAGCCCCAGCATTTT.

The V gene is TRBV6-6, the J gene TRBJ1-5; D gene unclear. CDR1 MNHNY and CDR2 SVGAGI come from the germline V gene (reference sequence). This CDR3 spans 13 amino acids. V gave up 6 bases and J gave up 6 bases, with 12 bases separating them. The CDR3 bases are TGTGCCAGCAGACAGTCGATCACTCAGCCCCAGCATTTT. This translates into CASRQSITQPQHF.

CDR3 amino acids: CASSLGQGIYGYTF. The DNA of the CDR3 is TGCGCCAGCAGCCTGGGACAGGGTATTTATGGCTACACCTTC. V usage is TRBV4-3 and J usage is TRBJ1-2, with TRBD1 matching over 9 bases. There are 14 residues in the CDR3. The J segment lost 5 bases and the V segment lost 4 bases, leaving 5 bases of the junction unmatched. CDR1 and CDR2 from the germline V gene are LGHNA and YSLEER.

In this sample, this clone turned up a few times. This chain links TRBV27 with TRBJ1-2, with TRBD1 matching over 7 bases. The J segment lost 10 bases and the V segment lost 5 bases, leaving 13 bases of the junction unmatched. Germline assignment: CDR1 MNHEY and CDR2 SMNVEV (reference sequence). There are 14 residues in the CDR3. The CDR3 DNA is TGTGCCAGCAGTCCAGGGGACAGAGCTCGTCTCTACACCTTC. Translating it yields CASSPGDRARLYTF.

This clone was picked up a small number of times. This chain links TRBV14 with TRBJ2-2, with 8 positions matching TRBD2. CDR1 is SGHDN, CDR2 FVKESK, per germline. The CDR3 runs to 16 residues. V shed 1 base and J 4 bases; nucleotides not matched to a gene: 5. The CDR3 loop reads CASSQVFGGGTGELFF. CDR3 sequence (DNA): TGTGCCAGCAGCCAAGTGTTCGGGGGGGGCACCGGGGAGCTGTTTTTT. Full variable domain (outside the CDR3, taken from reference TRBV14 and TRBJ2-2): EAGVTQFPSHSVIEKGQTVTLRCDPISGHDNLYWYRRVMGKEIKFLLHFVKESKQDESGMPNNRFLAERTGGTYSTLKVQPAELEDSGVYFCASSQVFGGGTGELFFGEGSRLTVL.

The gene calls are TRBV5-6 and TRBJ1-1; D not resolved. The CDR3 consists of 13 residues. Germline assignment: CDR1 SGHDT and CDR2 YYEEEE. Trimming cost V 4 bases and J 6 bases, with 13 bases left between them. For the CDR3, the DNA is TGTGCCAGCAGCCACGGACTTTCCTCTGAAGCTTTCTTT. Protein sequence: CASSHGLSSEAFF.

This clone was recorded a few times. J is TRBJ1-4 and V is TRBV2; no definite D call. The CDR3 covers 11 residues. V lost 4 bases and J 6 bases, leaving 3 bases between the germline ends. The germline V gene has CDR1 SNHLY and CDR2 FYNNEI. Written as DNA, the CDR3 is TGTGCCAGCAGTGCGGATGAAAAACTGTTTTTT. Encoded protein: CASSADEKLFF.

The rearrangement joins TRBV6-5 to TRBJ2-7; 9 bases agree with TRBD1. The germline gives CDR1 MNHEY, CDR2 SVGAGI. The CDR3 runs 15 residues. Trimming took 7 bases from V and 3 from J; bases not matched to a gene: 10. The CDR3 nucleotides read TGTGCCAGCAATCCCTTCCGGGACAGGGTCTACGAGCAGTACTTC. As protein: CASNPFRDRVYEQYF.

The chain joins TRBV6-5 to TRBJ1-2; no firm D call. The CDR3 contains 14 residues. CDR1 MNHEY and CDR2 SVGAGI come from the germline V gene. Trimming shortened V by 2 bases and J by 3 bases, and 10 bases separated the two germline ends. The CDR3 DNA reads as TGTGCCAGCAGTTACGCGGCTAAGTACTATGGCTACACCTTC. This gives the protein CASSYAAKYYGYTF.

The chain joins TRBV27 to TRBJ1-2, with 12 bases identical to TRBD1. Trimming took 3 bases from V and 8 from J; bases not matched to a gene: 4. The CDR3 runs 14 residues. CDR1 and CDR2 from the germline V gene are MNHEY and SMNVEV (reference sequence). In nucleotides, the CDR3 is TGTGCCAGCAGTTTGGGACAGGGGGCCTGGGGCTACACCTTC. Encoded protein: CASSLGQGAWGYTF.

The J gene is TRBJ1-3, the V gene TRBV7-2; no definite D call. The CDR3 runs to 14 residues. The germline V gene encodes CDR1 SGHTA and CDR2 FQGNSA. V was shortened by 3 bases and J by 2 bases, with 8 bases between the two germline ends. Written as DNA, the CDR3 is TGTGCCAGCAGCTTTTCTACCACTGGAAACACCATATATTTT. This gives the protein CASSFSTTGNTIYF.

This rearrangement joins TRBV24-1 to TRBJ2-6, with D hard to call. V was cut by 3 bases and J by 4 bases, with 9 bases left in between. The germline V gene has CDR1 KGHDR and CDR2 SFDVKD. CDR3 size: 15 residues. In nucleotides, the CDR3 is TGTGCCACCAGTGATCCGGTTTACGGGGCCAACGTCCTGACTTTC. Protein product: CATSDPVYGANVLTF.

This clone was recorded once. The V call is TRBV7-6, the J call TRBJ2-5, with 10 nucleotides matching TRBD2. V lost 3 bases to trimming and J lost 2 bases; unmatched junction nucleotides: 3. The CDR3 has 15 amino acids. Germline V gene sequence: CDR1 SGHVS, CDR2 FNYEAQ. Here the CDR3 DNA reads TGTGCCAGCAGCTTCTTAGCGGGGGGACAAGAGACCCAGTACTTC. The encoded protein is CASSFLAGGQETQYF.